The T cell receptor (beta chain) under discussion was sequenced for a study of blood T cell repertoires in COVID-19. Study-level information: Both acute and convalescent COVID-19 samples were obtained from the United States, Italy and Spain.

This clone was seen only a few times. Everyone who took part was about 18 to 90 years old, and they came from about 25 US areas. Participant-given clinical history determined each cohort assignment. In the original processing: Amplification from reference gene primers served as the basis for estimated nucleated cell counts. TCRdb keeps only in-frame clones here, not all; method: immunoSEQ multiplex PCR. Clone size and V and J calls were adopted from that table, with D and trimming inferred from the DNA. The sample consists of roughly 220,000 clones, approximately 80% of them appearing once. CDR3 length: 13 residues. The germline V gene encodes CDR1 MNHEY and CDR2 SVGAGI. The V gene lost 2 bases and the J gene lost 5 bases, with 6 bases spanning the gap.

This sequence originates from a man aged 25 to 40 with acute COVID-19. The rearrangement links TRBV6-5 to TRBJ2-2; perhaps TRBD2 as D (5 bases). Sequencing was performed on PBMCs or T cells enriched from blood (not recorded which). The chain's CDR3 is CASSYEGTGELFF. In DNA form, the CDR3 reads TGTGCCAGCAGTTACGAGGGAACCGGGGAGCTGTTTTTT.